What follows are 28 T cell receptor beta chains derived from one specimen sequenced in a study of cytomegalovirus exposure and HLA in healthy donors. Primers: 60 Vbeta forward and 13 Jbeta reverse. The repertoire was sequenced with immunoSEQ multiplex PCR; TCRdb's copy has only in-frame clones and lacks some. The data show approximately 82,000 clones, around 78% seen once. The specimen was PBMCs. Receptor source: a man aged 40-49 years in good health and CMV-seronegative.

The chain joins TRBV4-2 to TRBJ2-5, with TRBD1 matching 9 bases. This CDR3 comprises 17 residues. The J segment lost 0 bases and the V segment lost 3 bases, leaving 8 bases of the junction unmatched. Germline V gives CDR1 LGHNA, CDR2 YNFKEQ. DNA of the CDR3: TGTGCCAGCAGCCAGCTCCCGGGACAGGGCTACCAAGAGACCCAGTACTTC. Translating it yields CASSQLPGQGYQETQYF.

The chain employs TRBV2 and TRBJ1-1; D unclear. The V gene lost 5 bases and the J gene lost 1 base, with 11 bases spanning the gap. This CDR3 spans 14 amino acids. CDR1 SNHLY and CDR2 FYNNEI come from the germline V gene. CDR3 nucleotide sequence: TGTGCCAGCAGTCCCGCGATTCGGAACACTGAAGCTTTCTTT. Protein sequence: CASSPAIRNTEAFF.

This clone was observed a few times. The rearrangement links TRBV6-1 to TRBJ2-2; D not resolved. Trimming took 0 bases from V and 0 from J, leaving 5 bases between them. The CDR3 spans 15 residues. Germline CDR1 reads MNHNS; CDR2 reads SASEGT. The CDR3 sequence is CASSEAPANTGELFF. CDR3 DNA sequence: TGTGCCAGCAGTGAAGCCCCGGCGAACACCGGGGAGCTGTTTTTT.

The chain links TRBV7-2 to TRBJ1-2, with 8 bases that match TRBD1. V was clipped by 4 bases and J by 5 bases; unmatched bases: 3. This CDR3 has 13 residues. Germline V gives CDR1 SGHTA, CDR2 FQGNSA. The CDR3 is CASSSDRVYGYTF. For the CDR3, the DNA is TGTGCCAGCAGCTCGGACAGGGTTTATGGCTACACCTTC. Variable domain in full (rest from reference TRBV7-2 and TRBJ1-2): GAGVSQSPSNKVTEKGKDVELRCDPISGHTALYWYRQSLGQGLEFLIYFQGNSAPDKSGLPSDRFSAERTGGSVSTLTIQRTQQEDSAVYLCASSSDRVYGYTFGSGTRLTVV.

This clone has a handful of counts. V and J are TRBV23-1 and TRBJ2-2, with 10 bases aligning to TRBD2. TRBV23-1 is noted as an ORF with a role that remains uncertain. The CDR3 spans 16 residues. With 6 bases clipped from V and 0 bases from J, the junction kept 4 bases outside the gene matches. In DNA, the CDR3 is TGCGCCAGCAGAAGCGGGAGGGCCCCGAACACCGGGGAGCTGTTTTTT. Amino acid sequence: CASRSGRAPNTGELFF.

The chain employs TRBV9 and TRBJ2-5, with 7 bases fitting TRBD1. The tail of the sequence fits TRBJ2-7 better, so the J call may be wrong. The germline V gene encodes CDR1 SGDLS and CDR2 YYNGEE. The CDR3 is 15 residues long. This chain's CDR3 is CASSVGQAPSYEQYF. CDR3 in DNA: TGTGCCAGCAGCGTCGGACAGGCGCCCTCGTACGAGCAGTACTTC.

The chain joins TRBV2 to TRBJ1-1; D possibly corresponds to TRBD1 (5 bases). The germline V gene has CDR1 SNHLY and CDR2 FYNNEI. Trimming removed 6 bases from V and 2 bases from J, with 10 bases in between. The CDR3 sequence is 13 residues long. CDR3 in amino acids: CASRRGVNTEAFF. For the CDR3, the DNA is TGTGCCAGCAGGCGGGGCGTTAACACTGAAGCTTTCTTT.

This clone was detected only a few times. This chain uses TRBV4-2 with TRBJ2-7, with D possibly matching TRBD2 (6 bases). The CDR3 length is 17 residues. The V end was cut by 4 bases, the J end by 2 bases, with 21 bases between. CDR1 is LGHNA, CDR2 YNFKEQ, per germline. CDR3 residues: CASSRAGSGTLPYEQYF. The CDR3 DNA is TGTGCCAGCAGCCGCGCAGGATCCGGGACTCTACCCTACGAGCAGTACTTC.

In DNA, the CDR3 is TGTGCCAGTAGTCAAAGGCGGGAAATCCCTCGAGTATCGGCGTATTTT. As protein: CASSQRREIPRVSAYF. The genes are TRBV19 and TRBJ2-3; D perhaps matches TRBD2 (6 bases). Germline-derived CDR1 and CDR2 are LNHDA and SQIVND (reference sequence). V was shortened by 5 bases and J by 14 bases, with 29 bases between the two germline ends. This CDR3 has 16 residues.

The chain has TRBV5-1 and TRBJ2-1; tentative D call: TRBD2 (5 bases). The germline gives CDR1 SGHRS, CDR2 YFSETQ. The CDR3 sequence is 16 residues long. V lost 0 bases, J lost 0 bases, and 10 bases lay in between. The CDR3 coding sequence is TGCGCCAGCAGCTTGGATGTAGGGAGCTCCTACAATGAGCAGTTCTTC. This encodes CASSLDVGSSYNEQFF. The complete variable domain, with remaining parts taken from reference TRBV5-1 and TRBJ2-1, reads KAGVTQTPRYLIKTRGQQVTLSCSPISGHRSVSWYQQTPGQGLQFLFEYFSETQRNKGNFPGRFSGRQFSNSRSEMNVSTLELGDSALYLCASSLDVGSSYNEQFFGPGTRLTVL.

CDR3 region: CASSYYSGGGGTEAFF. The DNA of the CDR3 is TGTGCCAGCAGTTACTACTCAGGGGGCGGTGGCACTGAAGCTTTCTTT. The rearrangement uses TRBV6-5 and TRBJ1-1, with 8 bases fitting TRBD1. Germline CDR1 reads MNHEY; CDR2 reads SVGAGI. CDR3 size: 16 residues. V was pared by 1 base and J by 4 bases, with 8 bases of the junction left unmatched.

The V gene is TRBV21-1, the J gene TRBJ1-2; the D segment call TRBD1 is taken from the table without a DNA check. TRBV21-1 constitutes a pseudogene. CDR3 length: 14 residues. CDR3 in DNA: TGTGCCAGCAGGCGACAGGGGCCCGACTATGGCTACACCTTC. Its translation is CASRRQGPDYGYTF.

The chain links TRBV28 to TRBJ2-3; D remains unclear. The CDR3 runs 12 residues. Trimming removed 2 bases at V and 2 bases at J, with 2 bases between. Germline-derived CDR1 and CDR2 are MDHEN and SYDVKM. The DNA of the CDR3 is TGTGCCAGCAGTTTACACACAGATACGCAGTATTTT. This codes for CASSLHTDTQYF. The whole variable domain, filled in from reference TRBV28 and TRBJ2-3, reads DVKVTQSSRYLVKRTGEKVFLECVQDMDHENMFWYRQDPGLGLRLIYFSYDVKMKEKGDIPEGYSVSREKKERFSLILESASTNQTSMYLCASSLHTDTQYFGPGTRLTVL.

The genes are TRBV4-2 and TRBJ2-1; the match to TRBD1 covers 8 bases. The CDR3 loop spans 15 amino acids. V shed 2 bases and J 6 bases; nucleotides not matched to a gene: 6. Germline CDR1 LGHNA, CDR2 YNFKEQ. This chain's CDR3 is CASSQQPRGLNEQFF. CDR3 bases: TGTGCCAGCAGCCAACAACCCAGGGGGCTCAATGAGCAGTTCTTC.

The rearrangement joins TRBV10-3 to TRBJ1-4; maybe TRBD1 (6 bases). Looked up from germline, CDR1 is ENHRY and CDR2 is SYGVKD. Trimming removed 10 bases from V and 2 bases from J, with 11 bases in between. CDR3 size: 13 residues. The DNA of the CDR3 is TGTGCCACCCAGGGGCGGACTAATGAAAAACTGTTTTTT. Its translation is CATQGRTNEKLFF.

The chain recombines TRBV4-2 with TRBJ1-1, with TRBD1 identical over 10 bases. V was clipped by 4 bases and J by 5 bases; unmatched bases: 7. Germline values: CDR1 LGHNA, CDR2 YNFKEQ. The CDR3 contains 15 residues. Written as DNA, the CDR3 is TGTGCCAGCAGCCCGACAGGGGGCGTTAGGACTGAAGCTTTCTTT. The encoded protein is CASSPTGGVRTEAFF.

The chain's CDR3 is CASINSGVHYYEQYF. The DNA of the CDR3 is TGTGCCAGCATCAATAGCGGGGTTCACTACTACGAGCAGTACTTC. The V call is TRBV28, the J call TRBJ2-7, with TRBD2 identical over 8 bases. CDR1 and CDR2 (germline): MDHEN, SYDVKM. This CDR3 region has 15 residues. V lost 7 bases, J lost 3 bases, and 11 bases stayed unmatched. The complete variable domain, with remaining parts taken from reference TRBV28 and TRBJ2-7, reads DVKVTQSSRYLVKRTGEKVFLECVQDMDHENMFWYRQDPGLGLRLIYFSYDVKMKEKGDIPEGYSVSREKKERFSLILESASTNQTSMYLCASINSGVHYYEQYFGPGTRLTVT.

The count of this clone is one. V is TRBV7-9 and J is TRBJ2-6; D is unresolved. The germline V gene has CDR1 SEHNR and CDR2 FQNEAQ (reference sequence). Trimming took off 5 bases at V and 0 bases at J, with 11 bases between the two ends. CDR3 length: 16 residues. This chain's CDR3 is CASSHSGGSGANVLTF. In DNA, the CDR3 is TGTGCCAGCAGCCACTCCGGTGGCTCTGGGGCCAACGTCCTGACTTTC. The full variable domain, with the rest looked up from reference TRBV7-9 and TRBJ2-6, is DTGVSQNPRHKITKRGQNVTFRCDPISEHNRLYWYRQTLGQGPEFLTYFQNEAQLEKSRLLSDRFSAERPKGSFSTLEIQRTEQGDSAMYLCASSHSGGSGANVLTFGAGSRLTVL.

The chain carries TRBV28 and TRBJ2-1, with 9 bases matching TRBD2. The CDR3 spans 13 residues. The germline V gene encodes CDR1 MDHEN and CDR2 SYDVKM. For the CDR3, the DNA is TGTGGAGTACAGGGGACTAGCAAGATTGAGCAGTTCTTC. Protein product: CGVQGTSKIEQFF.

On this clone itself: One end of the junction varies from germline; a read error may be responsible. This chain joins TRBV7-7 and TRBJ2-1, with TRBD2 as a possible D gene (5 bases). This CDR3 has 15 residues. Germline CDR1 SSHAT, CDR2 FNYEAQ (reference sequence). The chain's CDR3 is CASSLALRGENEQFF. As DNA, the CDR3 is TGTGCTAGCAGCTTAGCGCTTCGGGGAGAGAATGAGCAGTTCTTC.

Only a few counts were recorded for this clone. CDR3 region: CASSQDRGSGANVLTF. The CDR3 coding sequence is TGTGCCAGCAGCCAAGATAGAGGCTCTGGGGCCAACGTCCTGACTTTC. The V and J genes are TRBV4-2 and TRBJ2-6; D is undetermined. Germline-derived CDR1 and CDR2 are LGHNA and YNFKEQ. The CDR3 has 16 amino acids. Trimming took 0 bases from V and 0 from J, leaving 6 bases between them.

The rearrangement joins TRBV21-1 to TRBJ2-2; no check of the table's D call, TRBD2, against the DNA was made. TRBV21-1 is designated a pseudogene. This CDR3 is 16 amino acids long. The CDR3 sequence is CASTGTSGSNTGELFF. CDR3 in DNA: TGTGCCAGCACCGGGACTAGCGGGAGCAACACCGGGGAGCTGTTTTTT.

This rearrangement joins TRBV1 to TRBJ2-1; the D call in the table, TRBD2, was not verified against the DNA. TRBV1 is described as a pseudogene. The CDR3 runs 16 residues. CDR3 sequence (DNA): TGCACCAGCACCCCCCCGACTAGCGGGGTTTACAATGAGCAGTTCTTC. Translated: CTSTPPTSGVYNEQFF.

This clone was recorded only once. For the CDR3, the DNA is TGTGCCAGCATACGGGGGACTCCTTCTAACGAGCAGTACTTC. Amino acids: CASIRGTPSNEQYF. The chain has TRBV6-1 and TRBJ2-7; maybe TRBD2 (6 bases). The germline V and J ends were trimmed by 7 bases and 5 bases, with 18 bases remaining between them. Germline CDR1 reads MNHNS; CDR2 reads SASEGT. The CDR3 has 14 amino acids.

This clone was recorded only once. This CDR3 reads CASSTGRNTEAFF. The CDR3 DNA follows: TGTGCCAGCTCGACAGGGAGGAACACTGAAGCTTTCTTT. The J gene is TRBJ1-1, the V gene TRBV2, with TRBD1 identical over 7 bases. Trimming cost V 8 bases and J 1 base; bases outside gene matches: 4. CDR1 and CDR2 from the germline V gene are SNHLY and FYNNEI. CDR3 length equals 13 residues.

The chain employs TRBV5-1 and TRBJ1-3, with D possibly TRBD1 on 6 matching bases. The CDR3 spans 14 residues. Trimming left V 0 bases short and J 4 bases short, with 8 bases between. Germline V gives CDR1 SGHRS, CDR2 YFSETQ. The CDR3 coding sequence is TGCGCCAGCAGCTTGGGACAGGAGGGAAACACCATATATTTT. This codes for CASSLGQEGNTIYF.

The chain couples TRBV5-3 to TRBJ2-5; 12 positions match TRBD2. TRBV5-3 is an open reading frame, and its role is uncertain. V lost 2 bases and J lost 5; bases outside the gene matches: 4. This CDR3 is built from 15 residues. CDR3 in amino acids: CARSFQTSGGETQYF. The CDR3 nucleotides read TGTGCCAGAAGCTTCCAGACTAGCGGGGGCGAGACCCAGTACTTC.

The chain has TRBV2 and TRBJ2-3; 12 nucleotides line up with TRBD2. CDR1 is SNHLY and CDR2 is FYNNEI in the germline V gene. CDR3 length: 15 amino acids. V gave up 8 bases and J gave up 1 base; unmatched junction bases: 4. The CDR3 here is CASGGLAGRTDTQYF. The CDR3 DNA follows: TGTGCCAGCGGGGGACTAGCGGGCCGCACAGATACGCAGTATTTT.